This T cell receptor (beta chain) was retrieved from a study of siplizumab effects on memory and regulatory T cells. Study-wide results and caveats: Greater diversity than memory cells seemed evident in naive T cells, which also appeared to be major alloresponse contributors. Suppression by proliferating Tregs derived from siplizumab cultures was not verified. Siplizumab gave mappable alloreactive CD4+ clones an average Treg-derived fraction of about 70%, against around 27% in controls.

Germline V gene lookup returns CDR1 SEHNR and CDR2 FQNEAQ (reference sequence). V lost 4 bases and J 1 base, leaving 13 bases between the germline ends. The CDR3 extends over 15 amino acids. Assays covered some 98,000 TCR templates per sample. Generated by immunoSEQ multiplex PCR, the TCRdb table keeps only in-frame clones and is missing some. This table holds about 100,000 clones, 91% found once. This clone occurred a few times. The antigen is undetermined. The material sequenced was CD4+ T cells sorted from blood. The sequence came from a human donor in good health. The chain couples TRBV7-9 to TRBJ1-2, with D possibly TRBD1 on 5 matching bases. The CDR3 is CASSSGRQSNYGYTF. CDR3 nucleotide sequence: TGTGCCAGCAGCTCGGGACGGCAGAGTAACTATGGCTACACCTTC.